This T cell receptor beta chain was recorded in a study of blood T cell repertoires in COVID-19 (dated by TCRdb to about 2020). A note on the overall study: Samples from collaborators originated in the United States, Italy and Spain and spanned both the acute and convalescent phases of COVID-19. The prospective study material was composed of cDNA or gDNA derived from T cells, B-cell-depleted T cells, or PBMCs. Where available, HLA class I and class II types were obtained from metadata supplied by the sample provider rather than from assay-based typing. Nearly every sample came with metadata listing a de-identified subject ID, COVID-19 status, age in years and sex. Subjects who had been exposed to COVID-19, were actively infected with it, or had recovered from it provided the deeply sampled blood TCRbeta repertoires that made up the dataset. The repertoires were released in a freely available public database meant as a resource for research on the immune response to SARS-CoV-2. Samples came from the ongoing ImmuneRACE study (first 160 participants) plus 1,254 subjects from 6 global collaborators. What the work shows at the level of the full study, not this receptor alone: Clinical and demographic metadata were provided uncurated, with the amount varying by source and participant.

The collaborating institutions used their own protocols to collect whole blood in K2EDTA tubes. For TCRbeta analysis, collaborators shipped samples as frozen whole blood, isolated PBMCs, or DNA extracted from either of those sample types. Notes on this clone: The target of this receptor is not known. Per-base qualities were not stored, and no clone one base away is much larger.

The immunoSEQ Assay, a bias-controlled multiplex PCR, was used to amplify TCRbeta CDR3 regions from genomic DNA. As for the authors' bioinformatics: The number of nucleated cells in each sample was estimated by amplification of reference gene primers within the assay. To quantify the absolute abundance of each unique TCRbeta CDR3 rearrangement, sequence reads were collapsed and filtered. For each sample, productive Simpson clonality was calculated by taking the square root of Simpson's diversity index across productive rearrangements. TCRdb's version of the immuneACCESS table is confined to in-frame rearrangements and falls short of the full clone set. An unresolved V gene accounts for under half of the shortfall where checked; the remainder is of unknown origin. V, J and clone size reflect that table, while D and trimming were determined from the DNA. This sample lists 650,000 to 800,000 clones; just under 90% were detected once. Clones ranked in the top ten supply roughly 0.25% of the sample.

The CDR3 contains 13 residues, cysteine and phenylalanine counted. Only the CDR3 region is kept as DNA, spanning 39 bases read in frame from base 1. CDR1 and CDR2 were assigned from the germline V gene as MNHEY and SVGAGI. Trimming removed 8 bases from V and 6 bases from J, leaving 17 bases between the germline ends. The clonotype was recovered from a woman in her late teens or twenties with acute or convalescent COVID-19. Source material: peripheral blood. The rearrangement joined TRBV6-5 to TRBJ2-7, and TRBD2 may be the D gene, going by 7 matching bases. The CDR3 sequence is CASPGGQEFEQYF. In nucleotides, the sequence is TGTGCCAGCCCCGGGGGGCAGGAGTTCGAGCAGTACTTC.